Given below is one T cell receptor beta chain in context. This entry is derived from a study of blood T cell repertoires in COVID-19. As for the study in general: Spain, Italy and the United States supplied samples that represented acute and convalescent COVID-19.

The CDR3 is 15 residues long. The V end was cut by 6 bases, the J end by 2 bases, with 14 bases between. Germline loops: CDR1 MNHEY, CDR2 SVGEGT. The assay was immunoSEQ multiplex PCR, and TCRdb's table has in-frame clones only and misses some. The sample contains 100,000 to 150,000 clones, around 86% of which appear only once. This receptor was identified in a man aged 35 to 55 with active or convalescent COVID-19. Sequenced: peripheral blood. The V gene is TRBV6-2 or TRBV6-3, the J gene TRBJ1-5, with a possible D match to TRBD1 (6 bases). Here the CDR3 reads CASSRGQNGNQPQHF. CDR3 nucleotides: TGTGCCAGCAGCCGCGGACAGAACGGCAATCAGCCCCAGCATTTT.